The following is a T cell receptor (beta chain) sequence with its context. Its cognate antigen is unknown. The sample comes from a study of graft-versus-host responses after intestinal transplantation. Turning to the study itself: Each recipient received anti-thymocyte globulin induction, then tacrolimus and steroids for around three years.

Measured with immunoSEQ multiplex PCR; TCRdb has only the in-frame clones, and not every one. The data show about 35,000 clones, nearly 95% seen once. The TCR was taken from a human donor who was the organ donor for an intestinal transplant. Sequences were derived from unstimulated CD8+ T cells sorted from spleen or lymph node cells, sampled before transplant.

CDR3 in DNA: TGTGCCAGCAGCCCCGGGGCGGGGGTGAGTAACGAGCAGTACTTC. Amino acid sequence: CASSPGAGVSNEQYF. This chain links TRBV9 with TRBJ2-7; TRBD2 matches at 7 bases. V gave up 4 bases and J gave up 5 bases; unmatched junction bases: 12. The CDR3 is made up of 15 amino acids. Germline loops: CDR1 SGDLS, CDR2 YYNGEE.